The rows below give T cell receptor beta chains drawn from one sample of a study of regulatory T cells in long-lasting Graves disease. TCRdb analysed the multiplex PCR reads with MiXCR anew, one entry per CDR3 protein. The sample includes about 540,000 distinct CDR3 sequences, about 14% of them seen just once. These data were also filed under a second study, of T cells in Graves' hyperthyroidism and ophthalmopathy.

The sample consisted of peripheral blood mononuclear cells (PBMCs), taken at new diagnosis, from a patient treated with antithyroid drugs. These receptors all stem from a man aged 30 to 45 with Graves disease. Both conserved end residues are trimmed from each CDR3.

v_gene,j_gene,CDR3aa
TRBV20-1,TRBJ2-7,SARGAGLSYEQY
TRBV5-1,TRBJ2-5,ASSLGLAHQETQY
TRBV5-4,TRBJ1-2,ASITWGQGNYGYT
TRBV20-1,TRBJ2-3,SARVAHFNTDTQY
TRBV3-1,TRBJ2-7,ASSQVGRTYEQY
TRBV7-2,TRBJ2-3,ASSSQRADTQY
TRBV5-1,TRBJ2-7,ASREERGEQY
TRBV6-1,TRBJ2-7,ASSAFLSGAYYEQY
TRBV18,TRBJ2-3,ASSGQGSDTQY
TRBV29-1,TRBJ1-1,SVADRGGSEAF
TRBV20-1,TRBJ2-7,SATTGSKQY
TRBV19,TRBJ1-2,ASSANLGGYGDGYT
TRBV20-1,TRBJ1-1,SARVDPTGGGTEAF
TRBV30,TRBJ1-2,AWRGGYYGYT
TRBV25-1,TRBJ2-5,ASSDPAGSTQY
TRBV3-1,TRBJ2-2,ASSPRFGSRGWENAGELF
TRBV20-1,TRBJ2-1,SALTSGRAVDNEQF
TRBV24-1,TRBJ2-4,ATSDGVRQAQY
TRBV10-3,TRBJ2-7,AISGTESSYEQY
TRBV9,TRBJ2-1,ASSVAVDRQNNEQF
TRBV6-1,TRBJ2-3,ASSEAGGSSTDTQY
TRBV2,TRBJ2-6,ASRLTSGANVLT
TRBV20-1,TRBJ2-1,SARDTSRGTYNEQF
TRBV20-1,TRBJ2-1,SAKSNEQF
TRBV6-5,TRBJ1-2,ASSYPMEGAANYGYT
TRBV27,TRBJ2-7,ASSLSDWTSGYEQY
TRBV6-2/TRBV6-3,TRBJ2-1,ASSYWLGNEQF
TRBV29-1,TRBJ2-1,SVENSNEQF
TRBV20-1,TRBJ1-2,SARRAGDSYGYT
TRBV4-1,TRBJ2-5,ASSLMGQRGETQY
TRBV12-3/TRBV12-4,TRBJ2-6,ASSDRGSGANVLT
TRBV7-9,TRBJ1-1,ASTEGETGGTEAF
TRBV5-1,TRBJ2-2,ASSPLPGTGYTGELF
TRBV27,TRBJ1-1,ASSRKVGGNLNTEAF
TRBV10-2,TRBJ2-3,ASSEPGGPTDTQY
TRBV13,TRBJ2-2,ASSAGTGASGELF
TRBV27,TRBJ2-3,ASSGSWGDTQY
TRBV19,TRBJ2-1,ATRKYRNRYNEQF
TRBV27,TRBJ1-4,ASSPPGQFEKLF
TRBV25-1,TRBJ1-2,ASSEDSWGRGGYT
TRBV11-2,TRBJ2-1,ASSLGRESYNEQF
TRBV7-9,TRBJ2-7,ASSPNPYEQY
TRBV19,TRBJ1-4,ASSTPWALTGRAEKLF
TRBV29-1,TRBJ1-1,SVERGWNEAF
TRBV27,TRBJ1-2,ASSLSYPTGGVEGYT
TRBV6-5,TRBJ1-2,ASSYSGPRGPGNYGYT
TRBV5-6,TRBJ2-7,ASSLGVPGLGQY
TRBV27,TRBJ2-3,ASSLFSDTDTQY
TRBV20-1,TRBJ2-7,SAGGTSGRTYEQY
TRBV6-2/TRBV6-3,TRBJ2-5,ASSDAGSQY